This TCR beta chain was sequenced during a study of OX40 agonist ivuxolimab in advanced cancers. Study at large: Ivuxolimab, which patients received intravenously every 2 weeks, was dosed at 0.01 to 10 mg/kg.

This clone was recorded only once. Its specificity is not known. Repertoires were generated with immunoSEQ multiplex PCR, while TCRdb's copy carries only in-frame clones and drops some. The sample records about 48,000 clones, over 70% being singletons. The CDR3 loop spans 15 amino acids. Germline CDR1 MNHNS, CDR2 SASEGT. After removal of 2 bases from V and 3 bases from J, the junction contained 5 bases not matched to a gene. Study-wide findings and caveats: Average numbers of expanded clones were greater in CD8+ T cells than in CD4+.

This chain links TRBV6-1 with TRBJ2-7, with 9 nucleotides matching TRBD1. Sequencing used CD4+ or CD8+ T cells sorted from blood, obtained in a trial of the OX40 agonist ivuxolimab. The sequence was obtained from an adult with an advanced solid tumor such as melanoma, head and neck, liver or kidney cancer. The CDR3 DNA sequence: TGTGCCAGCAGTGAACTCCTGGGACAGGGCTACGAGCAGTACTTC. Translating gives CASSELLGQGYEQYF.